The 25 T cell receptor beta chains below come from one sample, sequenced in a study of cytomegalovirus exposure and HLA in healthy donors. A multiplex PCR was run with 60 Vbeta primers and 13 Jbeta primers. Produced via immunoSEQ multiplex PCR; TCRdb's table is partial and in-frame only. The table counts about 140,000 clones; approximately 1% lies in the top ten. Sequencing was carried out using PBMCs. Source of these receptors: a male donor in good health and CMV-seronegative.

This chain joins TRBV7-6 and TRBJ2-2; TRBD2 matches at 8 bases. Germline V lookup: CDR1 SGHVS, CDR2 FNYEAQ. The CDR3 contains 16 residues. V dropped 4 bases and J dropped 3; count of bases not matched to a gene: 7. The CDR3 region has the DNA TGTGCCAGCAGCTCCCGGGGGGGGGCCTACACCGGGGAGCTGTTTTTT. This translates into CASSSRGGAYTGELFF.

This chain connects TRBV4-3 to TRBJ2-1; D is uncertain. Germline V gives CDR1 LGHNA, CDR2 YSLEER. The CDR3 length is 14 residues. V gave up 0 bases and J gave up 10 bases, with 13 bases separating them. The CDR3 DNA is TGCGCCAGCAGCCAAGATTTAGGAGCTATCGAGCAGTTCTTC. Translation: CASSQDLGAIEQFF.

V gene TRBV9 combines with J gene TRBJ1-4; 7 bases align to TRBD1. The CDR3 has 16 residues. Trimming removed 5 bases from V and 7 bases from J; junction bases left unmatched: 14. Germline CDR1 and CDR2: SGDLS and YYNGEE. CDR3 amino acids: CASSPSEGAVGEKLFF. In DNA, the CDR3 is TGTGCCAGCAGTCCCTCCGAGGGGGCCGTGGGTGAAAAACTGTTTTTT.

V and J are TRBV5-1 and TRBJ2-1; D is perhaps TRBD2 (6 bases). This CDR3 has 15 amino acids. Trimming took off 0 bases at V and 8 bases at J, with 15 bases between the two ends. The germline V gene has CDR1 SGHRS and CDR2 YFSETQ. The CDR3 region is CASSLVGTGVDEQFF. CDR3 nucleotide sequence: TGCGCCAGCAGCTTGGTCGGGACGGGAGTCGATGAGCAGTTCTTC.

The chain is built from TRBV10-1 and TRBJ2-5, with 9 nucleotides matching TRBD2. The CDR3 length is 16 residues. Germline assignment: CDR1 WNHNN and CDR2 SYGVQD (reference sequence). The V segment lost 7 bases and the J segment 2 bases; nucleotides outside the gene matches: 11. The CDR3 sequence is CASTRGGAGGQETQYF. The DNA of the CDR3 is TGCGCCAGCACTCGCGGGGGGGCCGGAGGGCAAGAGACCCAGTACTTC.

This chain connects TRBV5-1 to TRBJ2-7; D call uncertain. Germline V lookup: CDR1 SGHRS, CDR2 YFSETQ. V lost 1 base to trimming and J lost 2 bases, with 4 bases between them. The CDR3 contains 12 residues. CDR3 bases: TGCGCCAGCAGCTTGTCTGCCTACGAGCAGTACTTC. The encoded protein is CASSLSAYEQYF.

This chain uses TRBV19 with TRBJ2-7; 10 bases match TRBD2. The CDR3 has 20 amino acids. The germline V gene encodes CDR1 LNHDA and CDR2 SQIVND (reference sequence). Germline trimming cut 5 bases from V and 0 bases from J; bases unmatched to any gene: 19. This CDR3 is CASSPTRIAGGHKGSYEQYF. The CDR3 DNA sequence: TGTGCCAGTAGTCCCACCCGGATAGCGGGGGGCCACAAGGGCTCCTACGAGCAGTACTTC.

The rearrangement links TRBV2 to TRBJ1-6, with 8 positions matching TRBD1. CDR3 length: 14 residues. V shed 5 bases and J 6 bases; nucleotides not matched to a gene: 3. The germline gives CDR1 SNHLY, CDR2 FYNNEI. The CDR3 bases are TGTGCCAGCAGTTTGACAGGGGTTAATTCACCCCTCCACTTT. Translated, it gives CASSLTGVNSPLHF.

The V and J genes are TRBV27 and TRBJ1-6, with 7 bases lining up with TRBD1. The CDR3 runs to 14 residues. Germline V gene sequence: CDR1 MNHEY, CDR2 SMNVEV (reference sequence). V gave up 6 bases and J gave up 7 bases; unmatched junction bases: 6. This CDR3 reads CASSPGQVNSPLHF. The CDR3 nucleotides read TGTGCCAGCAGCCCCGGACAGGTGAATTCACCCCTCCACTTT.

This rearrangement joins TRBV11-2 to TRBJ2-5; D unresolved. CDR1 SGHAT and CDR2 FQNNGV come from the germline V gene. This CDR3 has 12 residues. Trimming took off 5 bases at V and 0 bases at J, with 4 bases between the two ends. Written as DNA, the CDR3 is TGTGCCAGCAGCCCAAACCAAGAGACCCAGTACTTC. It translates to CASSPNQETQYF. The full variable domain, its missing parts supplied by reference TRBV11-2 and TRBJ2-5, is EAGVAQSPRYKIIEKRQSVAFWCNPISGHATLYWYQQILGQGPKLLIQFQNNGVVDDSQLPKDRFSAERLKGVDSTLKIQPAKLEDSAVYLCASSPNQETQYFGPGTRLLVL.

Turning to this clone: This sample also contains other DNA sequences that code for the same CDR3. The rearrangement uses TRBV9 and TRBJ2-5; no firm D call. This CDR3 region has 13 residues. Germline values: CDR1 SGDLS, CDR2 YYNGEE. Trimming shortened V by 0 bases and J by 4 bases, and 7 bases separated the two germline ends. The CDR3 spells CASSVGSRETQYF. CDR3 nucleotides: TGTGCCAGCAGCGTAGGTAGCAGAGAGACCCAGTACTTC.

The chain has TRBV13 and TRBJ2-5; 12 bases map to TRBD2. The CDR3 is 16 residues long. Per germline, CDR1 PRHDT and CDR2 FYEKMQ (reference sequence). With V trimmed by 0 bases and J by 11 bases, 10 bases remained unmatched. The CDR3 nucleotides are TGTGCCAGCAGCTTAGGCCTCGGGACTAGCGGGCCTGGTCAGTACTTC. This gives the protein CASSLGLGTSGPGQYF.

CDR3 sequence (DNA): TGTGCCAGCAGCTTCGACTCAGGGGGCAGCGGAGCTTTCTTT. The encoded protein is CASSFDSGGSGAFF. The chain is built from TRBV11-2 and TRBJ1-1; 8 nucleotides align to TRBD1. Germline trimming cut 3 bases from V and 10 bases from J; bases unmatched to any gene: 10. The CDR3 extends over 14 amino acids. The germline V gene encodes CDR1 SGHAT and CDR2 FQNNGV.

The chain employs TRBV28 and TRBJ1-5, with TRBD1 matching 8 bases. This CDR3 spans 16 amino acids. The germline gives CDR1 MDHEN, CDR2 SYDVKM. V lost 4 bases and J lost 5; bases outside the gene matches: 10. CDR3 residues: CASSSLDRAGYQPQHF. In DNA, the CDR3 is TGTGCCAGCAGTTCTCTGGACAGGGCGGGATATCAGCCCCAGCATTTT.

The chain employs TRBV6-1 and TRBJ2-7; tentative D call: TRBD2 (5 bases). The germline V and J ends were trimmed by 2 bases and 5 bases, with 16 bases remaining between them. There are 15 residues in the CDR3. Germline V lookup: CDR1 MNHNS, CDR2 SASEGT. CDR3 nucleotide sequence: TGTGCCAGCAGTGAACAGTCGGGTTTTAGCGACGAGCAGTACTTC. Protein: CASSEQSGFSDEQYF.

The chain recombines TRBV2 with TRBJ2-5, with 8 bases aligning to TRBD2. Trimming removed 6 bases from V and 2 bases from J; junction bases left unmatched: 8. This CDR3 has 15 amino acids. Germline V CDR1 and CDR2: SNHLY, FYNNEI. This chain's CDR3 is CASRAQTGGQETQYF. The CDR3, as DNA: TGTGCCAGCAGGGCACAAACGGGGGGGCAAGAGACCCAGTACTTC.

The gene calls are TRBV2 and TRBJ1-5; possibly TRBD1 for D (6 bases). CDR3 length: 13 residues. V was trimmed by 4 bases and J by 7 bases, leaving 11 bases between them. Germline V gives CDR1 SNHLY, CDR2 FYNNEI. The CDR3 loop reads CASSGQTGQPQHF. The CDR3 DNA sequence: TGTGCCAGCAGTGGACAGACAGGACAGCCCCAGCATTTT. Full variable domain (rest looked up from reference TRBV2 and TRBJ1-5): EPEVTQTPSHQVTQMGQEVILRCVPISNHLYFYWYRQILGQKVEFLVSFYNNEISEKSEIFDDQFSVERPDGSNFTLKIRSTKLEDSAMYFCASSGQTGQPQHFGDGTRLSIL.

This sequence joins TRBV5-1 and TRBJ2-7; D is unresolved. V shed 6 bases and J shed 2 bases, with 18 bases lying between them. From germline, CDR1 is SGHRS and CDR2 YFSETQ. The CDR3 contains 15 residues. CDR3 in amino acids: CASNQESSVPYEQYF. CDR3 nucleotides: TGCGCCAGCAACCAGGAATCATCGGTCCCCTACGAGCAGTACTTC.

V and J are TRBV4-2 and TRBJ2-7; D may be TRBD2 (6 bases). This CDR3 has 15 residues. Germline CDR1 is LGHNA and CDR2 is YNFKEQ. Trimming took off 4 bases at V and 0 bases at J, with 13 bases between the two ends. The CDR3 reads CASSRAAGLSYEQYF. The CDR3 bases are TGTGCCAGCAGCCGCGCAGCGGGCCTCTCCTACGAGCAGTACTTC.

The gene calls are TRBV6-6 and TRBJ1-6, with a possible D match to TRBD1 (6 bases). Germline CDR1 is MNHNY and CDR2 is SVGAGI (reference sequence). The CDR3 has 15 amino acids. With 5 bases removed from V and 6 bases from J, the gap between germline ends came to 14 bases. CDR3 sequence: CASSPGQTLNSPLHF. For the CDR3, the DNA is TGTGCCAGCAGTCCCGGACAGACACTTAATTCACCCCTCCACTTT.

The gene calls are TRBV5-1 and TRBJ1-2, with 10 positions matching TRBD1. V dropped 5 bases and J dropped 8; count of bases not matched to a gene: 6. CDR1 SGHRS and CDR2 YFSETQ come from the germline V gene. CDR3 length: 13 residues. CDR3 sequence: CASSEGQGIGYTF. The CDR3 bases are TGCGCCAGCAGTGAGGGACAGGGGATCGGCTACACCTTC. Drawing the rest from reference TRBV5-1 and TRBJ1-2, the complete variable domain is KAGVTQTPRYLIKTRGQQVTLSCSPISGHRSVSWYQQTPGQGLQFLFEYFSETQRNKGNFPGRFSGRQFSNSRSEMNVSTLELGDSALYLCASSEGQGIGYTFGSGTRLTVV.

The rearrangement uses TRBV6-5 and TRBJ2-2; tentatively, D is TRBD1 (6 bases). Trimming stripped 7 bases from V and 7 bases from J, with 13 bases between. Germline V gene sequence: CDR1 MNHEY, CDR2 SVGAGI. The CDR3 is 13 amino acids. The DNA for the CDR3 is TGTGCCAGCAACTACAGGGAAGTCGGGGAGCTGTTTTTT. Translating gives CASNYREVGELFF.

This chain links TRBV6-6 with TRBJ1-2; D is perhaps TRBD1 (5 bases). Deletions cut 6 bases from V and 3 bases from J, with 17 bases between. Per germline, CDR1 MNHNY and CDR2 SVGAGI (reference sequence). There are 15 residues in the CDR3. CDR3 DNA sequence: TGTGCCAGCAGCCCCCCCGGGGGGGACCACTATGGCTACACCTTC. Translating it yields CASSPPGGDHYGYTF.

V and J are TRBV7-9 and TRBJ2-5; 7 bases are a match to TRBD1. The CDR3 spans 13 residues. Germline CDR1 SEHNR, CDR2 FQNEAQ (reference sequence). The J segment lost 3 bases and the V segment lost 4 bases, leaving 2 bases of the junction unmatched. As DNA, the CDR3 is TGTGCCAGCAGCTCCACAGGGGAAGAGACCCAGTACTTC. Protein: CASSSTGEETQYF.

The rearrangement links TRBV6-1 to TRBJ1-5; D ambiguous. CDR3 length equals 15 residues. Germline V gives CDR1 MNHNS, CDR2 SASEGT. The ends were cut back, 1 base at V and 0 bases at J, with 7 bases in the middle. In DNA, the CDR3 is TGTGCCAGCAGTGAAGTGCCGAGTAGCAATCAGCCCCAGCATTTT. The encoded protein is CASSEVPSSNQPQHF.